The clone carrying this T cell receptor beta chain has just one count. The protocol was immunoSEQ multiplex PCR, while the TCRdb copy is restricted to in-frame clones and leaves out a portion. The table has 200,000 to 250,000 clones, about 90% seen once. This record comes from a study of blood T cell repertoires in COVID-19. The wider study: Donors in the United States, Italy and Spain gave samples during acute or convalescent COVID-19. PBMCs, B-cell-depleted T cells, or T cells provided the cDNA or gDNA that made up the material.

Grouping used clinical history reported by participants in a survey and questionnaire. The V end was cut by 0 bases, the J end by 7 bases, with 20 bases between. The CDR3 covers 17 residues. The germline V gene has CDR1 LGHNA and CDR2 YNFKEQ. This TCR was sampled from a man under 40 who had been exposed to COVID-19. The chain combines TRBV4-2 with TRBJ2-3; tentatively, D is TRBD2 (5 bases). Sequenced sample: PBMCs or T cells enriched from blood (not recorded which). CDR3 DNA: TGTGCCAGCAGCCAAGAATCTAGCCTCCGCCGAGGGAATACGCAGTATTTT. Translated, it gives CASSQESSLRRGNTQYF.